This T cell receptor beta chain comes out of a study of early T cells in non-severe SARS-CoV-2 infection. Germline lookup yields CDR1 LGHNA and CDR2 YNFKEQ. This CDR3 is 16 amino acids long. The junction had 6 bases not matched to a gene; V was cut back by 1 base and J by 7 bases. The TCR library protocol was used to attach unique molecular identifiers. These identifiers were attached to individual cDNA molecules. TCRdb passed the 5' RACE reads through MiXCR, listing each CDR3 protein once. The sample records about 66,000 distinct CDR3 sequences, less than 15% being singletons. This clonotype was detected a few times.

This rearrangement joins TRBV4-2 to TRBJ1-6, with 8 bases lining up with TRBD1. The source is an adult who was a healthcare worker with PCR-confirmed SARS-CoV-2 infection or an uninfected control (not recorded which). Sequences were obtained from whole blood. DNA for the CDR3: TGTGCCAGCAGCCAAGCACCGGGACAGGCGAATTCACCCCTCCACTTT. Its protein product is CASSQAPGQANSPLHF.